This TCR beta chain was identified during a study of T cells in Graves' hyperthyroidism and ophthalmopathy. Study results and caveats: Most thyroid clonotypes with frequency above 0.001 were detected in blood.

J was trimmed by 3 bases and V by 4 bases; bases with no gene match: 14. Germline V gene lookup returns CDR1 ENHRY and CDR2 SYGVKD. The CDR3 contains 18 residues. This clonotype was seen only a few times. Its matching antigen is unknown. These patients, aged 18 to 65, had recently diagnosed hyperthyroidism lasting under 2 months. The TCR beta CDR3 regions underwent amplification using RNA transcripts as the source. Researchers ran a first-round RT-PCR on the TCR CDR3 using the HTBI primer set. MiXCR was run by TCRdb on the multiplex PCR reads, yielding one entry per CDR3 protein. The repertoire has 300,000 to 450,000 distinct CDR3 sequences, roughly 25% of them found once; the top ten carry less than 85%.

This clonotype was sampled from a man in his fifties or sixties with Graves' hyperthyroidism. This chain connects TRBV10-3 to TRBJ2-3; TRBD2 matches at 9 bases. Sequenced material: blood. Here the CDR3 DNA reads TGTGCCATCAGTGGGGGTAGCGGGAGCGCTAAAGGGACAGATACGCAGTATTTT. Encoded protein: CAISGGSGSAKGTDTQYF.